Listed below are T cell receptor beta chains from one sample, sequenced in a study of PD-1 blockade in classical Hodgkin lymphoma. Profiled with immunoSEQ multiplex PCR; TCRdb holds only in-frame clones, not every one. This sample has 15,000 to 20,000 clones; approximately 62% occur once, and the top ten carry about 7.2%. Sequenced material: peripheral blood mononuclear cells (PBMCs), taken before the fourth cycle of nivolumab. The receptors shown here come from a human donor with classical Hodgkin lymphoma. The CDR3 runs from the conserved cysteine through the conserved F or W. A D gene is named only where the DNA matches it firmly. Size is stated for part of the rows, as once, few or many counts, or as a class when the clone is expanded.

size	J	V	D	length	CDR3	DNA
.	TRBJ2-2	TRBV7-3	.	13	CASSSGSTGELFF	TGTGCCAGCAGCTCGGGGAGTACCGGGGAGCTGTTTTTT
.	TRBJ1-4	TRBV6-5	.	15	CASRRTEWKDEKLFF	TGTGCCAGCAGGAGGACGGAGTGGAAGGATGAAAAACTGTTTTTT
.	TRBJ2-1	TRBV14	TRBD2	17	CASSHSEGLAGGPKKFF	TGTGCCAGCAGCCACTCGGAGGGGCTAGCGGGAGGGCCTAAGAAGTTCTTC
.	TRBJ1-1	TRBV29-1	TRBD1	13	CSVDAGTGGEAFF	TGCAGCGTTGACGCCGGGACAGGGGGCGAAGCTTTCTTT
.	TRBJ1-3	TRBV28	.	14	CASSLESPGWGIYF	TGTGCCAGCAGTTTAGAGTCCCCAGGGTGGGGCATATATTTT
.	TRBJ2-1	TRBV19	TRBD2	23	CASSIGAGYKLAGGESSYNEQFF	TGTGCCAGTAGTATTGGGGCAGGGTATAAACTAGCCGGGGGGGAGAGCTCCTACAATGAGCAGTTCTTC
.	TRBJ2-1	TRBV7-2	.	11	CASSFYNEQFF	TGTGCCAGCAGCTTCTACAATGAGCAGTTCTTC
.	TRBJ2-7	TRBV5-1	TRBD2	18	CASSLAPLLAGVCYEQYF	TGCGCCAGCAGCTTGGCCCCTCTACTAGCGGGAGTATGTTACGAGCAGTACTTC
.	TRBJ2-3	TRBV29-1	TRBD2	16	CSALRTSGTGADTQYF	TGCAGCGCCTTGAGGACTAGCGGGACCGGGGCAGATACGCAGTATTTT
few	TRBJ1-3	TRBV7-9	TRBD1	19	CASSPQVGTGFNSGNTIYF	TGTGCCAGCAGCCCGCAGGTCGGGACAGGCTTTAACTCTGGAAACACCATATATTTT
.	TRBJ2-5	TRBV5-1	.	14	CASSLGRYDETQYF	TGCGCCAGCAGCTTGGGCAGATACGACGAGACCCAGTACTTC
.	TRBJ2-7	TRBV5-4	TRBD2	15	CASSSRLASTYEQYF	TGTGCCAGCAGCTCACGACTAGCGAGTACCTACGAGCAGTACTTC
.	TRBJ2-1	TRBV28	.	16	CASSTPGGRHYNEQFF	TGTGCCAGCAGTACCCCAGGGGGGAGGCACTACAATGAGCAGTTCTTC
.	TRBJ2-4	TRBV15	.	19	CATSRDGGGGGLAKNIQYF	TGTGCCACCAGCAGAGATGGAGGGGGAGGGGGGCTAGCCAAAAACATTCAGTACTTC
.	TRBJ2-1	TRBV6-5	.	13	CASRGFTYNEQFF	TGTGCCAGCAGGGGCTTCACCTACAATGAGCAGTTCTTC
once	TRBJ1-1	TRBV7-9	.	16	CASSSGVGRTDTEAFF	TGTGCCAGCAGCTCGGGGGTAGGGCGTACAGACACTGAAGCTTTCTTT
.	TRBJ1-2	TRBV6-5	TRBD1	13	CASSARQGVGYTF	TGTGCCAGCAGTGCCCGACAGGGTGTAGGCTACACCTTC
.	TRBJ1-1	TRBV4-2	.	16	CASSDRATGLNTEAFF	TGTGCCAGCAGCGACCGGGCTACGGGCCTGAACACTGAAGCTTTCTTT
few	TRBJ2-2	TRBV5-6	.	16	CASSYWGTANTGELFF	TGTGCCAGCAGCTATTGGGGGACCGCGAACACCGGGGAGCTGTTTTTT
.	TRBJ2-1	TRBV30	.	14	CAWSFNTLVNEQFF	TGTGCCTGGAGTTTTAATACACTAGTGAATGAGCAGTTCTTC
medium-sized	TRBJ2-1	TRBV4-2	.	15	CASSQGREPYNEQFF	TGTGCCAGCAGCCAGGGCCGGGAACCCTACAATGAGCAGTTCTTC
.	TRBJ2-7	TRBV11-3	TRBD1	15	CASSLGQGVSYEQYF	TGTGCCAGCAGTTTGGGACAGGGGGTTAGCTACGAGCAGTACTTC
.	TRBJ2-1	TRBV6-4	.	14	CASSRLVGDNEQFF	TGTGCCAGCAGCCGACTAGTAGGGGACAATGAGCAGTTCTTC
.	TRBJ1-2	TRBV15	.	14	CATSRDHGANGYTF	TGTGCCACCAGCAGAGATCACGGGGCGAATGGCTACACCTTC
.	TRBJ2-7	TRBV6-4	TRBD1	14	CASSDPPGQYEQYF	TGTGCCAGCAGTGACCCACCGGGACAGTACGAGCAGTACTTC
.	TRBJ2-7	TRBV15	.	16	CATSRDAGVDSYEQYF	TGTGCCACCAGCAGGGACGCAGGGGTTGACTCCTACGAGCAGTACTTC
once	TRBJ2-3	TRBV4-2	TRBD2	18	CASSQDRVASGVTDTQYF	TGTGCCAGCAGCCAAGATAGGGTCGCTAGCGGGGTCACAGATACGCAGTATTTT
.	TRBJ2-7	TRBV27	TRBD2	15	CASSLGGRAPYEQCF	TGTGCCAGCAGTTTAGGCGGGAGGGCCCCCTACGAGCAGTGCTTC
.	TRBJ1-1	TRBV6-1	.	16	CASSDPGAGWNTEAFF	TGTGCCAGCAGTGACCCCGGGGCAGGCTGGAACACTGAAGCTTTCTTT
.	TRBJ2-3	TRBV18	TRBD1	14	CASSPGQARDTQYF	TGTGCCAGCTCACCAGGACAGGCACGAGATACGCAGTATTTT
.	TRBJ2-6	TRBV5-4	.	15	CASSVRGEGANVLTF	TGTGCCAGCAGCGTCAGGGGGGAAGGGGCCAACGTCCTGACTTTC
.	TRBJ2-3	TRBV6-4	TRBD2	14	CASRTSGSTDTQYF	TGTGCCAGCAGGACTAGCGGTAGCACAGATACGCAGTATTTT
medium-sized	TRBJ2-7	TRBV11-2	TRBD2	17	CASSLVAGGPSSYEQYF	TGTGCCAGCAGCTTAGTAGCGGGAGGGCCGAGCTCCTACGAGCAGTACTTC
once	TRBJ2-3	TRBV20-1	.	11	CSARLGDTQYF	TGCAGTGCTAGACTCGGAGATACGCAGTATTTT
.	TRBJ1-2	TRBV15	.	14	CATSRDRKGEGYTF	TGTGCCACCAGCAGAGATCGTAAGGGGGAAGGCTACACCTTC
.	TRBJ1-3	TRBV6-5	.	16	CASSYSEGVPGNTIYF	TGTGCCAGCAGTTACTCAGAGGGGGTCCCTGGAAACACCATATATTTT
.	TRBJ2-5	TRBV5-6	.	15	CASSRGSGSQETQYF	TGTGCCAGCAGCAGGGGGTCCGGGAGCCAAGAGACCCAGTACTTC
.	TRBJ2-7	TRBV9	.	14	CASSGPGSPYEQYF	TGTGCCAGCAGCGGACCCGGGAGTCCCTACGAGCAGTACTTC
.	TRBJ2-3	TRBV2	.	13	CASSEIGRDSQYF	TGTGCCAGCAGTGAAATAGGGCGGGATTCGCAGTATTTT
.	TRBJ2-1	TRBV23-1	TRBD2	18	CASSPPGVSGLARDEQFF	TGCGCCAGCAGTCCCCCCGGAGTATCGGGACTAGCACGTGATGAGCAGTTCTTC
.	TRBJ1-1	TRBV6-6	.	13	CASSYSGGIEAFF	TGTGCCAGCAGTTACTCAGGGGGAATTGAAGCTTTCTTT
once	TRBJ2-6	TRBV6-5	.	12	CASGSGANVLTF	TGTGCCAGCGGCTCTGGGGCCAACGTCCTGACTTTC
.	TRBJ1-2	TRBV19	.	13	CATAEVPEGGYTF	TGTGCCACCGCCGAGGTCCCTGAAGGTGGCTACACCTTC
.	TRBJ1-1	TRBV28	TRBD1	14	CASSLIQGETEAFF	TGTGCCAGCAGTTTGATTCAGGGGGAAACTGAAGCTTTCTTT
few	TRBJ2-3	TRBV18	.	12	CASSPGRDTQYF	TGTGCCAGCTCACCAGGGAGAGATACGCAGTATTTT
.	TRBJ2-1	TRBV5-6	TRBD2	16	CASSLLASGQYNEQFF	TGTGCCAGCAGCTTGTTAGCTAGCGGCCAATACAATGAGCAGTTCTTC
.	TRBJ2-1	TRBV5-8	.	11	CASSPYNEQFF	TGTGCCAGCAGCCCTTACAATGAGCAGTTCTTC
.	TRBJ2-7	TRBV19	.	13	CASSIVAGSEQYF	TGTGCCAGTAGTATAGTCGCGGGCTCCGAGCAGTACTTC
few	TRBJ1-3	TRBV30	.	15	CAWRLPSESGNTIYF	TGTGCCTGGAGGTTACCGTCGGAATCTGGAAACACCATATATTTT